This paragraph reports one T cell receptor beta chain. Its antigen is unknown. The entry originates in a study of beta chain features in type 1 diabetes. Study-level findings and limits: Type 1 diabetes patients had moderately but significantly shorter TCRB CDR3s in all four CD4+ subsets.

cDNA synthesis used the whole RNA isolate, giving expressed TCRB sequences. TCRdb's copy holds only in-frame clones and misses some; the assay was immunoSEQ multiplex PCR. Altogether approximately 250,000 clones are present, under 13% being singletons, with the ten largest covering over 0.015%. Input material: naive CD4+ T cells from blood. This TCR derives from a man aged 30-40 years with type 1 diabetes.

Written as DNA, the CDR3 is TGCGCCAGCAGCTTCTCGGGAGACACAGATACGCAGTATTTT. Translation: CASSFSGDTDTQYF. V is TRBV5-1 and J is TRBJ2-3, with D possibly being TRBD2 (6 bases). Trimming took off 2 bases at V and 2 bases at J, with 9 bases between the two ends. The length of the CDR3 is 14 residues. CDR1 is SGHRS and CDR2 is YFSETQ in the germline V gene.